This TCR beta chain appears in the sequencing data of a study of T-cell memory formation after mild COVID-19. TCRdb independently ran MiXCR on the 5' RACE reads; one entry per CDR3 protein. The repertoire holds about half a million distinct CDR3 sequences, approximately 18% seen once, with approximately 13% in the top ten. This CDR3 is built from 14 residues. Germline V gene sequence: CDR1 LGHDT, CDR2 YNNKEL (reference sequence). V was pared by 10 bases and J by 3 bases, with 7 bases of the junction left unmatched. Sequencing was performed on PBMCs or a T cell subset sorted from them (not recorded which). The sequence came from an adult woman who had mild COVID-19 (a few samples of this study predate the infection). Cell type and time point are not known. V is TRBV3-1 and J is TRBJ2-2, with TRBD1 identical over 8 bases. The CDR3 region has the DNA TGTGCCACCCGCAGGGGGCCGGACACCGGGGAGCTGTTTTTT. Translating gives CATRRGPDTGELFF.